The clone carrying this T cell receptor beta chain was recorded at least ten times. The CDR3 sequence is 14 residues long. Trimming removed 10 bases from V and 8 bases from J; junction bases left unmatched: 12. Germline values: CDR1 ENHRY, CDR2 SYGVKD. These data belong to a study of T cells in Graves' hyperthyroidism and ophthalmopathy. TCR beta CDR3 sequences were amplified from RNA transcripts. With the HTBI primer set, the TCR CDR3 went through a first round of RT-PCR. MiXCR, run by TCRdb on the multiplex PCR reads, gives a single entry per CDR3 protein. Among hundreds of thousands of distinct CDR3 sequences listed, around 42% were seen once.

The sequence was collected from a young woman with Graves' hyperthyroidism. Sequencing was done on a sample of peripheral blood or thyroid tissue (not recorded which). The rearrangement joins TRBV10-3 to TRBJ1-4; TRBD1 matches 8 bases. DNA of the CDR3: TGTGCCAGCAGGACCGGGACAGGAAAGGAAAAACTGTTTTTT. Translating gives CASRTGTGKEKLFF.